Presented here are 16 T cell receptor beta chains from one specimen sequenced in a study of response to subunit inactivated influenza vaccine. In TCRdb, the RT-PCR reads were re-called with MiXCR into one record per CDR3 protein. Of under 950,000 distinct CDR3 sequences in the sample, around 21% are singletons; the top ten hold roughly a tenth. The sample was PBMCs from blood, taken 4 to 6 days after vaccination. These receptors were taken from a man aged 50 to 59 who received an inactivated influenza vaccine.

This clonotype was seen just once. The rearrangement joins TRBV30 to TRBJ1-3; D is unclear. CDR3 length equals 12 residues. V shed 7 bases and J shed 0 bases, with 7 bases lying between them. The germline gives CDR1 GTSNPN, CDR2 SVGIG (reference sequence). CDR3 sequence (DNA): TGTGCCTACGACGGCTCTGGAAACACCATATATTTT. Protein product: CAYDGSGNTIYF.

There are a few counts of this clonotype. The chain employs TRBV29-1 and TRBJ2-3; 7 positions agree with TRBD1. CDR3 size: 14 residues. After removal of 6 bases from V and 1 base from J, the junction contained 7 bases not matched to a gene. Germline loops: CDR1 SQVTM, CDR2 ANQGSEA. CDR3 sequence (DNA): TGCAGCGTACACAGGGGTTATGGCACAGATACGCAGTATTTT. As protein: CSVHRGYGTDTQYF.

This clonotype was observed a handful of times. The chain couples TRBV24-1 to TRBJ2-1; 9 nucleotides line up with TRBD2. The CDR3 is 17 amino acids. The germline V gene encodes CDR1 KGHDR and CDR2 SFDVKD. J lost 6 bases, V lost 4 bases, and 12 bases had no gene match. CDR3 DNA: TGTGCCACCAGTGACTTTACAACTAGCGGGTTGCGCAATGAGCAGTTCTTC. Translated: CATSDFTTSGLRNEQFF.

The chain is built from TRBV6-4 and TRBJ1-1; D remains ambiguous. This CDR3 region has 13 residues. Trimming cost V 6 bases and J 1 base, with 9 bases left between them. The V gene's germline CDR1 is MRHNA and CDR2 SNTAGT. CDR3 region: CASRDGRNTEAFF. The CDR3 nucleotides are TGTGCCAGCAGGGACGGACGGAACACTGAAGCTTTCTTT.

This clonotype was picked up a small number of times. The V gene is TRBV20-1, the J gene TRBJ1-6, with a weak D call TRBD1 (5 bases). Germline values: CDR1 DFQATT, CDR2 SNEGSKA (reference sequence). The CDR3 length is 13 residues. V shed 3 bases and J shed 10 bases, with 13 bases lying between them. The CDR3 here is CSASEQGRSPLHF. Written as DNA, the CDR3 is TGCAGTGCTAGTGAGCAGGGCAGGTCACCCCTCCACTTT.

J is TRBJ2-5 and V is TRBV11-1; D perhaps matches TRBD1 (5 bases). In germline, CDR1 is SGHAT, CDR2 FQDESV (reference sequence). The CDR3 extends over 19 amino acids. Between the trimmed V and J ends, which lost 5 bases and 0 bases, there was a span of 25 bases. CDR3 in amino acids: CASSIWPLLTGDYQETQYF. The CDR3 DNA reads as TGTGCCAGCAGCATTTGGCCCCTACTTACAGGCGACTACCAAGAGACCCAGTACTTC.

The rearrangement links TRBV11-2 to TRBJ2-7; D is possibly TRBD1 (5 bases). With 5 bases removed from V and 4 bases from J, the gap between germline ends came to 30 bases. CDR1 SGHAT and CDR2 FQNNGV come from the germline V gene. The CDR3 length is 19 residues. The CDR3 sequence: CASSPQAGLTGRGSYEQYF. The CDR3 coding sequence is TGTGCCAGCAGCCCCCAGGCAGGGTTAACGGGTAGGGGATCTTACGAGCAGTACTTC.

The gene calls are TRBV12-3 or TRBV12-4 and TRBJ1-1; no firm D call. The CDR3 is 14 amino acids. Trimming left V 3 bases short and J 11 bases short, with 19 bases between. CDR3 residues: CASSLTDAFSEAFF. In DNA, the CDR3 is TGTGCCAGCAGTTTGACGGACGCCTTTAGTGAGGCTTTCTTT.

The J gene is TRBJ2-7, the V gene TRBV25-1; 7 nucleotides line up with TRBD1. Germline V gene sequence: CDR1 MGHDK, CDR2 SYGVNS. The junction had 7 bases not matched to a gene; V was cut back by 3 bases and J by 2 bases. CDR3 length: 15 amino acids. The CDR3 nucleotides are TGTGCCAGCAGTGATCCCAGGGGGAGTCCCTACGAGCAGTACTTC. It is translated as CASSDPRGSPYEQYF.

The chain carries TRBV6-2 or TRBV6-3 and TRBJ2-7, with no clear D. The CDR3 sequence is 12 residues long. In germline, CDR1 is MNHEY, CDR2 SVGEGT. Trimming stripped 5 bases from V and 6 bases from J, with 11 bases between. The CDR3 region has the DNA TGTGCCAGCAGTCCCCCTTCCCGCGAGCAGTACTTC. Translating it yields CASSPPSREQYF.

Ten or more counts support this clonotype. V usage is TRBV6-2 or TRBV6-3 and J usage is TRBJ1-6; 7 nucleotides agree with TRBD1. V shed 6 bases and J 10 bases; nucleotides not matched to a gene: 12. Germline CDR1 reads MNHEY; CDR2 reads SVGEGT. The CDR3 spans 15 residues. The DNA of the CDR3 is TGTGCCAGCAGCCCGCTAACAGGGGTAAGGTCACCCCTCCACTTT. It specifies CASSPLTGVRSPLHF.

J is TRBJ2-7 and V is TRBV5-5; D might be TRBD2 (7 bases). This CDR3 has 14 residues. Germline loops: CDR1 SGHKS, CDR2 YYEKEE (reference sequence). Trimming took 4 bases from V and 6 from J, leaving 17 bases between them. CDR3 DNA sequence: TGTGCCAGCAGCGACCTTCGGGGGGCGGGCGAGCAGTACTTC. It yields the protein CASSDLRGAGEQYF.

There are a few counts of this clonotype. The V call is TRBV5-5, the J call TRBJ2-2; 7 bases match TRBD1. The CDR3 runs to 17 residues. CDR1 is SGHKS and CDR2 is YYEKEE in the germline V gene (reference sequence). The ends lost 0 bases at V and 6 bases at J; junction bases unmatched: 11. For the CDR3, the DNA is TGTGCCAGCAGCTTGGAGTTTGTAACAGGGGCCGCCGGGGAGCTGTTTTTT. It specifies CASSLEFVTGAAGELFF. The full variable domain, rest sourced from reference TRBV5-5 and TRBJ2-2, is DAGVTQSPTHLIKTRGQQVTLRCSPISGHKSVSWYQQVLGQGPQFIFQYYEKEERGRGNFPDRFSARQFPNYSSELNVNALLLGDSALYLCASSLEFVTGAAGELFFGEGSRLTVL.

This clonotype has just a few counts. The chain's CDR3 is CASSQDRQGVGYTF. The CDR3 bases are TGCGCCAGCAGCCAAGATCGGCAGGGGGTTGGCTACACCTTC. This chain links TRBV4-1 with TRBJ1-2, with 7 bases identical to TRBD1. Germline values: CDR1 MGHRA, CDR2 YSYEKL. J was trimmed by 7 bases and V by 0 bases; bases with no gene match: 5. The CDR3 contains 14 residues.

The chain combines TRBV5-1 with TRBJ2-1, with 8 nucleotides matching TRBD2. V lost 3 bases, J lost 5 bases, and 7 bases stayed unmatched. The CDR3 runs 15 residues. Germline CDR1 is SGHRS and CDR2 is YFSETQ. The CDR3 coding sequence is TGCGCCAGCAGCTCCCTCATGCGGGAGGACAATGAGCAGTTCTTC. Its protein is CASSSLMREDNEQFF.

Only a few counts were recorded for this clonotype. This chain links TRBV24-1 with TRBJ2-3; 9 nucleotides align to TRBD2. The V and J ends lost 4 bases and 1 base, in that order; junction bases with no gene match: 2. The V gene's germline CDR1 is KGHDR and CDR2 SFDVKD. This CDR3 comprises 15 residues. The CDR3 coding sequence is TGTGCCACCAGTGAGAGCGGGGGGCGCACAGATACGCAGTATTTT. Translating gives CATSESGGRTDTQYF.